The present entry profiles one TCR beta chain with its context. Its matching antigen is unknown. CDR3 length: 16 residues. Losses at the gene ends were 4 bases for V and 7 bases for J; bases not matched to a gene: 14. The germline CDR1 and CDR2 sequences are LNHDA and SQIVND (reference sequence). This sample is part of a study of cytomegalovirus exposure and HLA in healthy donors. General observations from the study: An analysis done earlier found most TCR beta V segments productive about 87% or about 30% of the time.

The PCR had 60 Vbeta and 13 Jbeta primers. Clones were sequenced by immunoSEQ multiplex PCR, and TCRdb holds only the in-frame ones, with some missing. The sample has 120,000 or so clones, around 80% seen once. The origin of this receptor is a man between 50 and 59 years old in good health and CMV-seronegative. The chain carries TRBV19 and TRBJ2-7; 9 bases map to TRBD1. What was sequenced was PBMCs. The CDR3 is CASSSPGTGTFGEQYF. The CDR3 nucleotides read TGTGCCAGTAGTAGCCCGGGGACAGGGACGTTTGGGGAGCAGTACTTC. The variable domain in full, completed from reference TRBV19 and TRBJ2-7, reads DGGITQSPKYLFRKEGQNVTLSCEQNLNHDAMYWYRQDPGQGLRLIYYSQIVNDFQKGDIAEGYSVSREKKESFPLTVTSAQKNPTAFYLCASSSPGTGTFGEQYFGPGTRLTVT.